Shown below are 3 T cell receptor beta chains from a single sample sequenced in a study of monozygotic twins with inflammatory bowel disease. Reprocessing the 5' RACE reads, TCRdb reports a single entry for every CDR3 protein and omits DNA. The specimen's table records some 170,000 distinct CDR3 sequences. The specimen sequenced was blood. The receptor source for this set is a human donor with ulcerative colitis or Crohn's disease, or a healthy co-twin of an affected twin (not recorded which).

CDR3 amino acids: CASSYRTLQETQYF. This chain links TRBV12-3 or TRBV12-4 with TRBJ2-5; TCRdb selects TRBD1, and the lack of DNA leaves this call unchecked. The CDR3 consists of 14 residues.

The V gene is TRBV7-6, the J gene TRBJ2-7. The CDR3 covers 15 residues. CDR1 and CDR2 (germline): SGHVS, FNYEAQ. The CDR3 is CASSSPNGDAYEQYF. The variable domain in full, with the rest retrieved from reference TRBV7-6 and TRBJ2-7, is GAGVSQSPRYKVTKRGQDVALRCDPISGHVSLYWYRQALGQGPEFLTYFNYEAQQDKSGLPNDRFSAERPEGSISTLTIQRTEQRDSAMYRCASSSPNGDAYEQYFGPGTRLTVT.

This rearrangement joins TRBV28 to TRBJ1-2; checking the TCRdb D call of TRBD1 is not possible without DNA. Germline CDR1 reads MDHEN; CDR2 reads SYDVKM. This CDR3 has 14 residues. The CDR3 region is CASSLGGVIYGYTF.